The clone carrying this T cell receptor beta chain showed up just a few times. The sample is drawn from a study of patients and donors after allogeneic stem cell transplantation. With V trimmed by 4 bases and J by 2 bases, 5 bases remained unmatched. The CDR3 extends over 14 amino acids. CDR1 and CDR2 from the germline V gene are SGHRS and YFSETQ. One entry per CDR3 protein, called by TCRdb with MiXCR from the RT-PCR reads. The sample records 920,000 or so distinct CDR3 sequences, approximately 19% being singletons. The J gene is TRBJ1-2, the V gene TRBV5-1, with 7 positions matching TRBD1. The TCR was taken from a human donor who was either an allogeneic HSCT recipient or a stem cell or donor lymphocyte infusion donor (not recorded which). It is not recorded whose cells these are; they may come from a transplant donor. Input material: blood, either unsorted or a sorted T cell fraction (not recorded which). CDR3 region: CASSPVTGNYGYTF. Written as DNA, the CDR3 is TGCGCCAGCAGCCCCGTGACAGGGAACTATGGCTACACCTTC.